This T cell receptor (beta chain) was found in a study of T cell repertoires in cytomegalovirus infection. The wider study: Shared public TCR beta signatures pointed to both CMV infection and a matching HLA type. Notes on the study in general: CMV-specific TCR beta clonotypes restricted by HLA-C were the ones dominating the ex vivo response. Cumulative frequency of public TCR beta families picked out carriers of CMV plus the relevant HLA.

From germline, CDR1 is SGHTS and CDR2 YDEGEE. CDR3 length: 13 residues. The V and J ends lost 4 bases and 6 bases respectively, with 13 bases between them. TCRdb fed the reads into MiXCR, producing one record per CDR3 protein. The sample shows about 680,000 distinct CDR3 sequences, about 24% of them seen only once. With respect to this clonotype: Its antigen is currently unknown.

The source is a human donor in good health (CMV status not recorded). Some clones in this sample may be carry-over from other donors' samples. The specimen sequenced was CD8+ T cells from PBMCs. The chain joins TRBV5-8 to TRBJ1-1, with a possible D match to TRBD1 (5 bases). The CDR3 loop reads CASSLTARAEAFF. CDR3 nucleotide sequence: TGTGCCAGCAGCCTGACAGCGCGCGCTGAAGCTTTCTTT.